A single sample gave rise to the 18 T cell receptor beta chains below, sequenced in a study of regulatory T cells in long-lasting Graves disease. Through Arm-PCR of CDR3 regions and iRepertoire HTBI primers, TCR beta libraries were built. In TCRdb, the multiplex PCR reads were re-called with MiXCR into one record per CDR3 protein. The sample gives 600,000 to 650,000 distinct CDR3 sequences, approximately 15% of which show up once; 15% to 20% is in the top ten. Time point meaning: newly diagnosed GD, antithyroid drugs for less than 3 months. The authors made the TCR library using RNA they extracted from PBMCs. The sample was also linked to a second study, of T cells in Graves' hyperthyroidism and ophthalmopathy.

The source material was peripheral blood mononuclear cells (PBMCs), sampled at new diagnosis, from a patient treated with antithyroid drugs. All receptors come from a woman younger than 45 with Graves disease.

The V gene is TRBV5-1, the J gene TRBJ2-1; 7 bases are a match to TRBD2. The germline CDR1 and CDR2 sequences are SGHRS and YFSETQ. The V segment lost 4 bases and the J segment 6 bases; nucleotides outside the gene matches: 4. CDR3 size: 13 residues. In nucleotides, the CDR3 is TGCGCCAGCAGCCCCGCGGGGGTCAATGAGCAGTTCTTC. Its protein is CASSPAGVNEQFF.

This clonotype was detected many times. The chain couples TRBV2 to TRBJ1-5; D gene ambiguous. V was pared by 7 bases and J by 4 bases, with 17 bases between. CDR1 is SNHLY and CDR2 is FYNNEI in the germline V gene. The CDR3 is 15 amino acids. The CDR3 here is CASTQQRFSNQPQHF. The DNA of the CDR3 is TGTGCCAGCACCCAGCAAAGATTCTCTAATCAGCCCCAGCATTTT.

This clonotype was counted at least ten times. This chain links TRBV7-3 with TRBJ2-1; no clear D. Germline loops: CDR1 SGHTA, CDR2 FQGTGA. V lost 3 bases and J lost 6, with 12 bases in between. This CDR3 has 14 residues. The CDR3 spells CASSLGGVGNEQFF. CDR3 DNA: TGTGCCAGCAGCTTGGGCGGCGTTGGCAATGAGCAGTTCTTC.

This clonotype was picked up a small number of times. J is TRBJ2-3 and V is TRBV29-1, with D perhaps being TRBD1 or TRBD2 (5 bases each). Looked up from germline, CDR1 is SQVTM and CDR2 is ANQGSEA. The CDR3 has 14 residues. V lost 4 bases to trimming and J lost 0 bases, with 11 bases between them. The chain's CDR3 is CSVGGGGSTDTQYF. In DNA, the CDR3 is TGCAGCGTTGGGGGTGGGGGAAGCACAGATACGCAGTATTTT.

This clonotype was detected ten times or more. The V and J genes are TRBV27 and TRBJ1-5, with 10 positions matching TRBD1. V lost 2 bases, J lost 8 bases, and 15 bases stayed unmatched. Germline lookup yields CDR1 MNHEY and CDR2 SMNVEV (reference sequence). This CDR3 is built from 18 residues. CDR3 amino acids: CASSLRGETGGQIKPQHF. DNA for the CDR3: TGTGCCAGCAGTTTAAGGGGAGAGACAGGGGGCCAGATCAAGCCCCAGCATTTT.

In the case of this clonotype: This likely reflects a read error, since a far larger clone is one base away. The rearrangement uses TRBV28 and TRBJ1-1, with D perhaps matching TRBD1 (5 bases). The CDR3 consists of 15 residues. The ends were cut back, 5 bases at V and 1 base at J, with 14 bases in the middle. Germline CDR1 is MDHEN and CDR2 is SYDVKM. In DNA, the CDR3 is TGTGCCAGCAGTGTGGGGGGATGGAGGAACACTGAAGCTTTCTTT. As protein: CASSVGGWRNTEAFF.

This clonotype was picked up many times. The chain recombines TRBV6-2 or TRBV6-3 with TRBJ2-7, with 7 bases lining up with TRBD2. This CDR3 region has 13 residues. V lost 8 bases and J lost 2; bases outside the gene matches: 6. Germline-derived CDR1 and CDR2 are MNHEY and SVGEGT. CDR3 in DNA: TGTGCCAGCCGGTTAGCGGGTACCTACGAGCAGTACTTC. Translation gives CASRLAGTYEQYF.

This clonotype showed up many times. One junction end disagrees with the germline gene, perhaps due to a read error. The rearrangement links TRBV5-1 to TRBJ2-1, with 8 nucleotides matching TRBD2. There are 14 residues in the CDR3. Germline loops: CDR1 SGHRS, CDR2 YFSETQ. The CDR3 nucleotides are TGTGCCAGCAGTTCGGGACTAGCCTACAATGAGCAGTTCTTC. The encoded protein is CASSSGLAYNEQFF. The full variable domain, in which reference TRBV5-1 and TRBJ2-1 provide the parts outside the CDR3, is KAGVTQTPRYLIKTRGQQVTLSCSPISGHRSVSWYQQTPGQGLQFLFEYFSETQRNKGNFPGRFSGRQFSNSRSEMNVSTLELGDSALYLCASSSGLAYNEQFFGPGTRLTVL.

This clonotype was found a few times. The chain combines TRBV5-1 with TRBJ2-6; 7 bases line up with TRBD1. The V segment lost 0 bases and the J segment 0 bases; nucleotides outside the gene matches: 3. Germline CDR1 and CDR2: SGHRS and YFSETQ. This CDR3 spans 17 amino acids. The CDR3 loop reads CASSLGGQISGANVLTF. As DNA, the CDR3 is TGCGCCAGCAGCTTGGGGGGACAGATCTCTGGGGCCAACGTCCTGACTTTC. The full variable domain, its missing parts supplied by reference TRBV5-1 and TRBJ2-6, is KAGVTQTPRYLIKTRGQQVTLSCSPISGHRSVSWYQQTPGQGLQFLFEYFSETQRNKGNFPGRFSGRQFSNSRSEMNVSTLELGDSALYLCASSLGGQISGANVLTFGAGSRLTVL.

This clonotype was seen ten or more times. The chain joins TRBV28 to TRBJ2-5; D unresolved. Per germline, CDR1 MDHEN and CDR2 SYDVKM. This CDR3 region has 11 residues. Trimming shortened V by 6 bases and J by 6 bases, and 8 bases separated the two germline ends. CDR3 sequence: CASSRQKTQYF. Written as DNA, the CDR3 is TGTGCCAGCAGCCGTCAAAAGACCCAGTACTTC.

This clonotype was picked up a small number of times. The chain joins TRBV9 to TRBJ2-1; 10 positions match TRBD2. CDR3 length: 15 amino acids. The V segment lost 0 bases and the J segment 7 bases; nucleotides outside the gene matches: 4. From germline, CDR1 is SGDLS and CDR2 YYNGEE. Here the CDR3 reads CASSVGLAGPNEQFF. CDR3 DNA: TGTGCCAGCAGCGTAGGACTAGCGGGCCCAAATGAGCAGTTCTTC. The variable domain in full, completed from reference TRBV9 and TRBJ2-1, reads DSGVTQTPKHLITATGQRVTLRCSPRSGDLSVYWYQQSLDQGLQFLIQYYNGEERAKGNILERFSAQQFPDLHSELNLSSLELGDSALYFCASSVGLAGPNEQFFGPGTRLTVL.

The sample holds one count of this clonotype. A much bigger clone sits one base away, suggesting this may be a read error. As the CDR3 is not closed by the conserved phenylalanine or tryptophan, this likely results from a read error. The chain uses TRBV5-1 and TRBJ1-1; 7 bases fit TRBD1. Per the germline V gene, CDR1 is SGHRS and CDR2 is YFSETQ. V shed 3 bases, J shed 1 base, and the junction held 9 bases outside the gene matches. The CDR3 length is 16 residues. Here the CDR3 reads CASSSETGPRNTEAFS. The CDR3 coding sequence is TGCGCCAGCAGCTCGGAGACAGGGCCCAGGAACACTGAAGCTTTCTCT.

The table lists this clonotype with many counts. The J gene is TRBJ2-3, the V gene TRBV5-1, with D uncertain. Germline V gives CDR1 SGHRS, CDR2 YFSETQ. With 5 bases removed from V and 4 bases from J, the gap between germline ends came to 14 bases. The CDR3 runs to 14 residues. As DNA, the CDR3 is TGCGCCAGCAGTACGGATTATTTTGCAGATACGCAGTATTTT. This encodes CASSTDYFADTQYF.

In its sample, this clonotype was seen many times. The chain couples TRBV7-9 to TRBJ2-1; D possibly corresponds to TRBD2 (5 bases). The J call could be wrong; TRBJ2-5 is a better fit for the DNA end. Germline V gene data show CDR1 as SEHNR and CDR2 as FQNEAQ (reference sequence). This CDR3 contains 13 residues. Written as DNA, the CDR3 is TGTGCCAGCAGCTTCCAAAAAAGCGGGACCCAGTACTTC. Protein product: CASSFQKSGTQYF.

This clonotype was picked up a small number of times. The V call is TRBV30, the J call TRBJ1-5; D is perhaps TRBD1 (5 bases). Germline V gene sequence: CDR1 GTSNPN, CDR2 SVGIG (reference sequence). Deletions cut 3 bases from V and 5 bases from J, with 26 bases between. This CDR3 contains 18 residues. The DNA of the CDR3 is TGTGCCTGGAGCCTAGGGGTTGGGTCCTGGGCCACCTATCAGCCCCAGCATTTT. Translating gives CAWSLGVGSWATYQPQHF.

This clonotype was recorded many times. This sequence joins TRBV7-2 and TRBJ2-7; 11 bases match TRBD2. Germline lookup yields CDR1 SGHTA and CDR2 FQGNSA. V shed 5 bases, J shed 3 bases, and the junction held 3 bases outside the gene matches. The CDR3 covers 14 residues. In nucleotides, the CDR3 is TGTGCCAGCAGCCCGGGACTAGCGGTCTACGAGCAGTACTTC. As protein: CASSPGLAVYEQYF.

This clonotype was seen only a few times. The V and J genes are TRBV4-1 and TRBJ2-5; D tentatively reads TRBD1 or TRBD2 (5 bases each). Looked up from germline, CDR1 is MGHRA and CDR2 is YSYEKL. The CDR3 totals 14 residues. V was trimmed by 3 bases and J by 0 bases, leaving 8 bases between them. The DNA of the CDR3 is TGCGCCAGCAGCCAGGGACGGGACCAAGAGACCCAGTACTTC. This encodes CASSQGRDQETQYF.

This clonotype appeared many times. The chain is built from TRBV7-2 and TRBJ2-5, with 11 bases lining up with TRBD2. CDR1 and CDR2 (germline): SGHTA, FQGNSA. V lost 2 bases, J lost 3 bases, and 5 bases stayed unmatched. This CDR3 region has 16 residues. This chain's CDR3 is CASSLMMTSGKETQYF. The DNA of the CDR3 is TGTGCCAGCAGCTTAATGATGACTAGCGGGAAAGAGACCCAGTACTTC.